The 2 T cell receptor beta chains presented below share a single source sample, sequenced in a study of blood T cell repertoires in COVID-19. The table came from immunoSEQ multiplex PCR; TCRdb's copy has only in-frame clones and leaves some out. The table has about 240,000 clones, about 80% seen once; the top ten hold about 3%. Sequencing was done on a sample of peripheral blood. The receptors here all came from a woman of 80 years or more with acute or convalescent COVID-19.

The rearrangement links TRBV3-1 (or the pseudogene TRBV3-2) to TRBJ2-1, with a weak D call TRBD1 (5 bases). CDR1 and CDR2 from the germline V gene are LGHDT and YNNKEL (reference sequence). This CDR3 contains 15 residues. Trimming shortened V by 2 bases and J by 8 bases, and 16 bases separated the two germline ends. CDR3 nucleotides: TGTGCCAGCAGCCAATTCGGGCAGGGTGGGGATGAGCAGTTCTTC. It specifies CASSQFGQGGDEQFF.

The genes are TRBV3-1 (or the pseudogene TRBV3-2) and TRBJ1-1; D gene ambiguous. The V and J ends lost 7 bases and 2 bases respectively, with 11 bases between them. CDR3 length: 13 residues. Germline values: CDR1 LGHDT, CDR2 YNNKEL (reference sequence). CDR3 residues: CASTQTINTEAFF. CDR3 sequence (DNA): TGTGCCAGCACCCAGACTATAAACACTGAAGCTTTCTTT.